This entry concerns a single TCR beta chain. This clonotype has just a few counts. The antigen it recognizes is unknown. The input lacks base qualities; no much larger clone sits a single base away. The library was prepared using 5' RACE. Sequenced on an Illumina HiSeq 2000. Template switching added a universal primer binding site, and the final cDNA carried a unique molecular identifier that allowed TCR cDNA molecules to be counted accurately. Specific primers in the conserved constant-segment region were used to synthesize first-strand cDNA for the TCR alpha and beta chains. To control for contamination, each cDNA library was double barcoded with a SMART-Mk sample barcode plus Illumina barcodes. TruSeq adapter sequences, together with Illumina sample barcodes, were added in two successive PCR steps. The Illumina HiSeq platform was used with custom primers to sequence TCR alpha and beta cDNA libraries. The published analysis was carried out like this. Unique molecular identifiers were extracted from raw reads with MiGEC, and CDR3 positions were determined with MiXCR. For each individual, recombination models were inferred using an EM algorithm with the repgenHMM and IGoR tools. The analysis of shared clonotypes was done with the tcR package in R, with sharing normalized by the product of cloneset sizes. To study raw recombination without the effects of thymic and clonal selection, out-of-frame nonproductive sequences were analyzed. The public reads were quality trimmed at Q25 with fastp and then assembled into clones with MiXCR by TCRdb, keeping productive beta chains. Rows matching on CDR3 protein sequence are summarized as one entry with the most common DNA and genes. The V and J calls shown here were made by TCRdb, not taken from the authors' results. Present in this sample are approximately 600,000 distinct CDR3 sequences, approximately 9.6% of which were seen just once. The ten biggest clones cover around 3.2% of the sample.

This record belongs to a study of identical twins listed by TCRdb under 2016. The study in broad terms: To test whether fetal clonotypes persist, this study deep-sequenced TCR alpha and beta repertoires from monozygotic twins, from unrelated adults of various ages, and from cord blood. To rule out contamination, replicate twin experiments were performed at different times with different library preparation protocols. Results and caveats for the whole study, not just this receptor: Fewer insertions were carried by abundant cord blood beta clonotypes; a weaker similar trend was observed in young adult naive repertoires, while no such trend was observed in memory repertoires. The excess sharing between twins in beta out-of-frame sequences was weaker because fewer shared sequences reduced the signal-to-noise ratio. Compared with coincidental sharing between unrelated individuals, an excess of low generation-probability sequences was observed among out-of-frame TCR alpha sequences shared between twins. Because the same donors could not be followed over many years, conclusions were based on cross-sectional statistical analysis. Out-of-frame TCR alpha sharing in monozygotic twins was systematically underestimated by recombination models, whereas sharing between unrelated individuals was in agreement with the recombination models. Invariant T cells such as MAIT and iNKT could partly confound zero-insertion analyses, though diverse VJ usage argued against this for most clonotypes.

All donors were healthy Caucasians. The twin cohort comprised three pairs of female monozygotic twins, all aged roughly 18 to 30 years. The RNA used for TCR libraries was isolated from peripheral blood mononuclear cells. The CDR3 contains 15 residues, cysteine and phenylalanine counted. The entry retains the CDR3 DNA only, 45 bases that are in frame from base 1. The germline V gene specifies MGHDK as CDR1 and SYGVNS as CDR2. V is trimmed back by 3 bases and J by 2 bases, and the junction contains 7 bases that no gene match accounts for. The data were also submitted as part of a second study, on yellow fever vaccine responses in identical twins. Taken from the second paper: According to the authors, in identical twins the way T cells responded to vaccination appeared partly convergent and partly personalized. The study precisely tracked vaccine-responding T cell clones in identical twins.

The receptor was isolated from a woman between 18 and 30 years old in good health. Recombination connected TRBV25-1 to TRBJ2-7, with 7 central nucleotides matching TRBD1. The sequenced sample consisted of PBMCs. The CDR3 reads as follows: CASSDNDRAPYEQYF. Here is the DNA: TGTGCCAGCAGTGACAATGACAGGGCCCCCTACGAGCAGTACTTC.